This T cell receptor (beta chain) was sequenced during a study of cytomegalovirus exposure and HLA in healthy donors (dated by TCRdb to 2017 to 2019). In terms of the full investigation: In an earlier analysis of 550 to 750 of the donors, 276 Gb of sequence data and 100 million or so unique TCR beta sequences from roughly 180 million T cells were reported. Rather than drawing on any new phenotypic data, the later analysis identified candidate immune exposures from TCR beta sequences and the way those sequences occurred across donors. The study aimed to test whether signatures of past pathogen exposure could be identified by cataloging public T cell receptors. To study patterns of TCR occurrence, a later analysis re-analyzed previously published TCR beta repertoires from 700 or so donors and added high-resolution HLA genotyping. Donor age, sex, ethnicity and CMV serostatus were compiled alongside the repertoire data. The study used immunosequencing to profile the T cell repertoires of some 600 subjects and linked those repertoires to cytomegalovirus serostatus. In an earlier analysis of roughly 580 of the donors, high-throughput TCR beta sequencing was used to judge whether each TCR beta V gene segment behaved as functional or pseudogenic. In a later genetic analysis, genome-wide SNP genotypes for about three fifths of the roughly 670 donors were used, and that subset was treated as a discovery cohort. A separate validation cohort of over a hundred different subjects was used in addition to the roughly 670-subject first cohort. Every discovery cohort repertoire had been produced on one sequencing platform. Both class I and class II loci were covered by HLA typing, at four-digit resolution. To predict cytomegalovirus infection status, the study brought together high-throughput TCR immunosequencing, statistical association of individual TCRs with disease status, and machine learning. An early release that covered about 640 HLA-typed donors contained around 330 gigabases of sequencing data and about 93 million unique TCR sequences. Among the roughly 390 genotyped donors, more than 70% belonged to the genetic ancestry cluster associated with self-reported Caucasian donors. Five DR-DQ haplotypes were treated as single units for association and clustering because of strong linkage in the cohort. On average, roughly 240,000 unique TCR beta nucleotide sequences were sequenced per donor among fewer than 500 genotyped donors of the cohort, with around 19% of those sequences being non-productive. Typing coverage varied by locus: roughly 620-640 donors for A, B, C, DRB1 and DQB1; under 550 for DQA1; some 610 for DPA1; 450 to 480 for DPB1.

Comment on this clone: The target of this receptor is not known. No base quality information exists; no much larger clone differs at one position.

In total, over 600 healthy bone marrow donors made up the cohort. At the time of sampling, every cohort member was nominally healthy, though immune exposures that went unrecorded were likely present. The donor tested CMV seropositive and was one of the 289 seropositive cohort members. Every donor gave a peripheral blood sample, and the peripheral blood mononuclear cells from that sample were used for TCR beta sequencing. The Qiagen DNeasy Blood Extraction Kit was used to extract genomic DNA from the blood cell samples. The CDR3 spans 16 residues, from the cysteine through the phenylalanine. Only the CDR3 DNA stays, 48 bases, in frame from base 1. Sequences SGHRS (CDR1) and YFSETQ (CDR2) are obtained from the germline V gene. Trimming takes 4 bases off V and 0 bases off J; junction bases not matched to a gene: 8. What the authors observed across the whole study: A cluster of highly shared sequence variants was judged likely to represent a technical artifact of the sequencing pipeline. When HLA alleles, especially DR and DQ, strongly co-occurred, attributing TCR associations to individual alleles was difficult. The authors suggested that the approach could potentially be extended to other disease states and immunological phenotypes. At a false discovery rate of 0.05, a later analysis linked some 17,000 TCR beta sequences to specific HLA alleles. In vitro tests confirmed that three of the cytomegalovirus-associated TCR beta chains recognize cytomegalovirus antigens. Only TCR beta chains were sequenced in this cohort, and the absence of alpha or paired-chain data limited detectable features. A further reported finding was that TCR beta sequences accurately predicted the HLA-A and HLA-B alleles for most subjects in the first cohort. Because some donors lacked HLA typing at each locus, the association tests relied only on the typed subset. The presence/absence analyses assumed that sequencing depth was roughly uniform across donors, and that assumption may not be true. Linkage disequilibrium might explain the correlated functional status among segregating V segments, but an unknown experimental factor could not be excluded. According to a later analysis, TCR association rates differed among HLA loci, with DRB1 alleles showing the most associated TCRs and HLA-C alleles showing the fewest. Compared with the 666-donor mean, donors in an Asian-associated ancestry cluster had fewer N-insertions in productive TCRs, according to a later genetic analysis. Most CMV-associated TCR beta chains appeared to be HLA-restricted in a later analysis, and the HLA associations seemed to be driven largely by CMV exposure. The earlier analysis of some 540 of the donors excluded 15 to 20 rarely observed V segments, including chromosome 9 orphons, because counts were too low. Because the 87-base-pair reads could not distinguish some IMGT-functional V segments, including TRBV6-2 and TRBV6-3, those segments were excluded. A later analysis found that HLA-associated TCR beta chains were more clonally expanded and had lower generation probabilities than equally common non-associated chains. In the study, some 160 TCR beta chains were listed as associated with cytomegalovirus. CMV serostatus was the only immune exposure information available for the cohort. In a later analysis, several top co-occurrence clusters were reported to appear linked to parvovirus B19, influenza, CMV and Epstein-Barr virus. Across donors, most TCR sequences were observed very rarely, whereas some public TCRs were present in many individuals. A later genetic analysis associated a missense DCLRE1C variant with V-gene and J-gene trimming of TCR beta chains, and an independent cohort replicated the association. Cytomegalovirus status was reported to be diagnosed by the classifier with high specificity and sensitivity in both the original and validation cohorts. Broadly in line with IMGT annotations, most TCR beta V segments showed up in productive rearrangements about 87% or about 30% of the time in an earlier analysis of several hundred of the donors.

The library came from the immunoSEQ multiplex PCR assay. For the multiplex PCR, a mixture combining 60 forward primers for TCR Vbeta segments and 13 reverse primers for TCR Jbeta segments was used. The CDR3 region of rearranged TCR beta genes was amplified from genomic DNA by a multiplex PCR assay. On the Illumina HiSeq System, the amplified TCR beta libraries were sequenced as 87-base-pair reads. As for the authors' bioinformatics: Across the 700 or so repertoires, a later analysis counted around 80 million unique TCR beta chains, 9 million to 14 million of which were shared by at least two donors. Raw reads were error-corrected and collapsed into unique sequences with a nearest-neighbor algorithm that merged closely related sequences to remove PCR and sequencing errors. CDR3 sequences were aligned to IMGT reference sequences to assign V, D and J gene segments. Each retained sequence needed at least a six-nucleotide match to both a V gene segment and a J gene segment. Rearrangements were called productive when the CDR3 lacked stop codons and stayed in frame with V and J; all others were non-productive. CDR3 was defined by IMGT convention, running from the second conserved V-encoded cysteine to the conserved J-encoded phenylalanine. The earlier analysis of about 590 of the donors excluded sequences that lacked an unambiguous match to a single V gene segment. In an earlier analysis of 450 to 750 of the donors, a V segment was called functional when productive rearrangements were above 56.7%, and segregating when the standard deviation between donors exceeded 5%. To diagnose cytomegalovirus status from the catalog of TCR beta chain sequences, a statistical classification framework was built. In a later analysis, TCR nucleotide sequences were compared against IMGT/GENE-DB human TR gene sequences so that V and J genes could be assigned. In a later analysis, CDR3 sequences and most-parsimonious VDJ recombination scenarios were assigned using the TCRdist pipeline. In a later analysis, each TCR beta chain was defined by its CDR3 amino acid sequence together with its V-gene family, and reads lacking a unique V-gene family were excluded. To address suspected cross-contamination and a sequencing artifact, a later analysis removed around 590 highly shared, low-generation-probability nucleotide sequences. For each public chain, a later analysis derived a clonal expansion index from normalized ranks of inferred template counts within each repertoire. Generation probabilities in a later analysis came from a VDJ recombination model fitted to out-of-frame rearrangements, and those results were checked against IGoR. In a later analysis, TCR-TCR, TCR-HLA and TCR-CMV co-occurrence was scored with hypergeometric tests, and a repertoire-size bias correction was applied to TCR pairs. False discovery rates were estimated in a later analysis by permuting HLA or CMV assignments 20 times. In a later analysis, co-occurring TCRs were grouped with DBSCAN, and TCRdist sequence similarity was added when clustering was performed within HLA-allele-positive subsets. For co-occurrence clustering, repertoires with fewer than 30,000 or more than 120,000 public chains were excluded, along with a handful of repertoires with anomalous nucleotide sharing. TCRdb's version of the immuneACCESS table is confined to in-frame rearrangements and falls short of the full clone set. An unresolved V gene accounts for under half of the shortfall where checked; the remainder is of unknown origin. The V and J calls and clone size are taken from that table; D and trimming were inferred from the DNA. The sample profile shows just over 95,000 clones; about 78% of them were found once. Of the sample, over 3.5% is held by the ten largest clones.

The rearranged segments are TRBV5-1 and TRBJ2-3; 7 bases in between match TRBD1. The sequenced material came from PBMCs. The source of this sequence is a middle-aged woman in good health and CMV-seropositive. The CDR3 reads CASSAGTATSTDTQYF. The nucleotide sequence reads TGCGCCAGCAGCGCAGGGACAGCCACTAGCACAGATACGCAGTATTTT.